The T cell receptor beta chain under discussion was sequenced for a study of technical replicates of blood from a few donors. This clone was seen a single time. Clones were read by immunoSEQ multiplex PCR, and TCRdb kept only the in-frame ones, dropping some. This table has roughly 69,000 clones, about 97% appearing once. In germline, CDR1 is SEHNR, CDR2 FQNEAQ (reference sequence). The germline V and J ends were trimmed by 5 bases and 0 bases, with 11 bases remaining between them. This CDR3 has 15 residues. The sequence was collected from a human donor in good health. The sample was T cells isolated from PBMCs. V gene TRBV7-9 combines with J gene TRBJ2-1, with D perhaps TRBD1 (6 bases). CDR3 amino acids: CASSPRGSSYNEQFF. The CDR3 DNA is TGTGCCAGCAGCCCTAGGGGGAGCTCCTACAATGAGCAGTTCTTC.